The 24 T cell receptor beta chains given below trace back to one sample, sequenced in a study of cytotoxic CD8 clonotypes in ibrutinib-treated CLL. The assay was immunoSEQ multiplex PCR, and TCRdb's table has in-frame clones only and misses some. Among over 100,000 clones, 70% to 90% were seen once, and the ten largest hold about 2.1%. The sample consisted of PBMCs, taken after 24 months of ibrutinib treatment. The origin of the receptors is a human donor with chronic lymphocytic leukemia.

The J gene is TRBJ1-3, the V gene TRBV6-6; a possible D gene is TRBD1 (5 bases). The length of the CDR3 is 13 residues. Germline CDR1 and CDR2: MNHNY and SVGAGI (reference sequence). V lost 0 bases, J lost 7 bases, and 7 bases lay in between. CDR3 coding DNA: TGTGCCAGCAGTTACTCCGGGACGAACACCATATATTTT. It yields the protein CASSYSGTNTIYF.

J is TRBJ2-2 and V is TRBV7-2; 13 positions match TRBD2. Trimming at V came to 4 bases and at J to 6 bases, leaving 14 bases not matched to a gene. The CDR3 length is 19 residues. Germline V CDR1 and CDR2: SGHTA, FQGNSA. Written as DNA, the CDR3 is TGTGCCAGCAGCTCACGGACTAGCGGGAGCGGAGAAATCTCCGGGGAGCTGTTTTTT. Translation gives CASSSRTSGSGEISGELFF.

The J gene is TRBJ1-4, the V gene TRBV9; unclear D gene. In germline, CDR1 is SGDLS, CDR2 YYNGEE. V lost 3 bases and J lost 4, with 22 bases in between. The CDR3 is made up of 18 amino acids. CDR3 region: CASSDDPTPGRLNEKLFF. The CDR3 DNA is TGTGCCAGCAGCGACGACCCGACCCCCGGGAGACTTAATGAAAAACTGTTTTTT.

V is TRBV2 and J is TRBJ1-1; D gene unclear. The CDR3 has 14 amino acids. Trimming shortened V by 3 bases and J by 10 bases, and 18 bases separated the two germline ends. CDR1 is SNHLY and CDR2 is FYNNEI in the germline V gene. The CDR3: CASSDQVKGLGAFF. The CDR3 DNA is TGTGCCAGCAGTGACCAGGTCAAGGGCTTAGGAGCTTTCTTT.

CDR3 protein: CASSIGDTQYF. In DNA, the CDR3 is TGTGCCAGCAGTATAGGGGATACGCAGTATTTT. The genes are TRBV6-5 and TRBJ2-3; D ambiguous. The CDR3 contains 11 residues. V was clipped by 5 bases and J by 6 bases, with 6 bases between them. The germline V gene encodes CDR1 MNHEY and CDR2 SVGAGI.

The V and J genes are TRBV27 and TRBJ2-3; D may correspond to TRBD1 or TRBD2 (5 bases each). The ends were cut back, 2 bases at V and 2 bases at J, with 14 bases in the middle. This CDR3 has 16 amino acids. Germline V gene lookup returns CDR1 MNHEY and CDR2 SMNVEV (reference sequence). CDR3 sequence (DNA): TGTGCCAGCAGTTTAATGGGACGGAGCCACACAGATACGCAGTATTTT. Translating it yields CASSLMGRSHTDTQYF.

This chain links TRBV28 with TRBJ2-5; 9 bases fit TRBD1. The V gene's germline CDR1 is MDHEN and CDR2 SYDVKM. The CDR3 totals 15 residues. Trimming took 7 bases from V and 5 from J; bases not matched to a gene: 11. CDR3 loop: CASTLHRQGEETQYF. CDR3 DNA sequence: TGTGCCAGCACCCTACATAGACAGGGGGAGGAGACCCAGTACTTC.

Here the CDR3 reads CASSLGTSADTQYF. In nucleotides, the CDR3 is TGTGCCAGCAGTCTAGGGACTAGCGCCGATACGCAGTATTTT. The rearrangement joins TRBV6-6 to TRBJ2-3, with TRBD2 identical over 10 bases. Germline CDR1 and CDR2: MNHNY and SVGAGI (reference sequence). The CDR3 sequence is 14 residues long. Trimming at V came to 5 bases and at J to 6 bases, leaving 5 bases not matched to a gene.

The chain combines TRBV15 with TRBJ2-1, with 9 bases that match TRBD1. The CDR3 runs 15 residues. The germline V gene has CDR1 LNHNV and CDR2 YYDKDF (reference sequence). V shed 5 bases and J 5 bases; nucleotides not matched to a gene: 7. CDR3 coding DNA: TGTGCCACCAGCGGGATGGGACAGGGTAACAATGAGCAGTTCTTC. Encoded protein: CATSGMGQGNNEQFF. The entire variable domain, with the rest obtained from reference TRBV15 and TRBJ2-1, is as follows: DAMVIQNPRYQVTQFGKPVTLSCSQTLNHNVMYWYQQKSSQAPKLLFHYYDKDFNNEADTPDNFQSRRPNTSFCFLDIRSPGLGDTAMYLCATSGMGQGNNEQFFGPGTRLTVL.

Only one count was recorded for this clone. The chain links TRBV7-2 to TRBJ2-3, with D tentatively TRBD1 (6 bases). This CDR3 has 14 amino acids. Per germline, CDR1 SGHTA and CDR2 FQGNSA. V gave up 1 base and J gave up 4 bases, with 9 bases separating them. The CDR3 region has the DNA TGTGCCAGCAGCTTAGGCAGGGGCGCAGATACGCAGTATTTT. Its translation is CASSLGRGADTQYF.

The chain carries TRBV7-9 and TRBJ2-5, with 9 bases aligning to TRBD2. The V gene end was trimmed by 5 bases and the J gene end by 1 base; junction bases not matched to a gene: 8. The CDR3 has 16 residues. Germline CDR1 and CDR2: SEHNR and FQNEAQ (reference sequence). CDR3 bases: TGTGCCAGCAGCCCCCCGCGGGGGGGAAGCCAAGAGACCCAGTACTTC. It is translated as CASSPPRGGSQETQYF.

This chain uses TRBV7-2 with TRBJ2-2; TRBD2 is a possible D gene (6 bases). The CDR3 contains 17 residues. Looked up from germline, CDR1 is SGHTA and CDR2 is FQGNSA. The ends were cut back, 5 bases at V and 2 bases at J, with 18 bases in the middle. This CDR3 is CASSPRVAGKNTGELFF. The CDR3 coding sequence is TGTGCCAGCAGCCCTAGGGTGGCGGGGAAAAACACCGGGGAGCTGTTTTTT. Drawing the rest from reference TRBV7-2 and TRBJ2-2, the complete variable domain is GAGVSQSPSNKVTEKGKDVELRCDPISGHTALYWYRQSLGQGLEFLIYFQGNSAPDKSGLPSDRFSAERTGGSVSTLTIQRTQQEDSAVYLCASSPRVAGKNTGELFFGEGSRLTVL.

The rearrangement links TRBV30 to TRBJ2-7; D may be TRBD1 (6 bases). V shed 0 bases and J shed 0 bases, with 6 bases lying between them. The CDR3 length is 13 residues. Germline CDR1 and CDR2: GTSNPN and SVGIG (reference sequence). The CDR3, as DNA: TGTGCCTGGAGTGTACAGGGCTCCTACGAGCAGTACTTC. It specifies CAWSVQGSYEQYF. Full variable domain (rest looked up from reference TRBV30 and TRBJ2-7): SQTIHQWPATLVQPVGSPLSLECTVEGTSNPNLYWYRQAAGRGLQLLFYSVGIGQISSEVPQNLSASRPQDRQFILSSKKLLLSDSGFYLCAWSVQGSYEQYFGPGTRLTVT.

V and J are TRBV5-5 and TRBJ1-5; D unresolved. The germline CDR1 and CDR2 sequences are SGHKS and YYEKEE (reference sequence). The CDR3 loop spans 14 amino acids. The ends were cut back, 4 bases at V and 3 bases at J, with 11 bases in the middle. The CDR3 DNA follows: TGTGCCAGCAGCACGGACCATTTCAATCAGCCCCAGCATTTT. This gives the protein CASSTDHFNQPQHF.

The gene calls are TRBV28 and TRBJ2-3; 8 bases match TRBD1. CDR3 size: 16 residues. J lost 5 bases, V lost 7 bases, and 14 bases had no gene match. CDR1 and CDR2 from the germline V gene are MDHEN and SYDVKM. This CDR3 reads CASTNPTGTGQDTQYF. As DNA, the CDR3 is TGTGCCAGCACCAACCCCACCGGGACAGGACAAGATACGCAGTATTTT. Complete variable domain (other parts from reference TRBV28 and TRBJ2-3): DVKVTQSSRYLVKRTGEKVFLECVQDMDHENMFWYRQDPGLGLRLIYFSYDVKMKEKGDIPEGYSVSREKKERFSLILESASTNQTSMYLCASTNPTGTGQDTQYFGPGTRLTVL.

The chain uses TRBV27 and TRBJ2-1, with D perhaps TRBD1 (6 bases). This CDR3 is 16 amino acids long. The V gene lost 1 base and the J gene lost 7 bases, with 17 bases spanning the gap. CDR1 is MNHEY, CDR2 SMNVEV, per germline (reference sequence). CDR3 sequence reads: CASSLLGAFEFNEQFF. The CDR3 bases are TGTGCCAGCAGTTTATTGGGGGCGTTTGAATTTAATGAGCAGTTCTTC.

This clone was counted many times. The V and J genes are TRBV7-9 and TRBJ2-1; TRBD1 is a possible D gene (6 bases). The CDR3 has 13 amino acids. Germline CDR1 SEHNR, CDR2 FQNEAQ (reference sequence). Trimming pared 5 bases from V and 5 bases from J, leaving 10 bases between. The CDR3 DNA is TGTGCCAGCAGCCCACCAGGGGACAATGAGCAGTTCTTC. This codes for CASSPPGDNEQFF.

The chain couples TRBV6-6 to TRBJ1-2; D is perhaps TRBD1 (5 bases). The germline CDR1 and CDR2 sequences are MNHNY and SVGAGI (reference sequence). There are 15 residues in the CDR3. V lost 0 bases, J lost 2 bases, and 10 bases lay in between. CDR3 coding DNA: TGTGCCAGCAGTTACTCTGCAGGGAGCAACTATGGCTACACCTTC. Encoded protein: CASSYSAGSNYGYTF.

The gene calls are TRBV15 and TRBJ1-3; D gene ambiguous. CDR1 and CDR2 (germline): LNHNV, YYDKDF (reference sequence). Between the trimmed V and J ends, which lost 1 base and 2 bases, there was a span of 3 bases. The CDR3 spans 13 residues. The CDR3 reads CATSRVTGNTIYF. CDR3 in DNA: TGTGCCACCAGCAGAGTGACTGGAAACACCATATATTTT.

The rearrangement joins TRBV19 to TRBJ2-7, with 9 bases lining up with TRBD1. CDR3 length: 15 amino acids. V dropped 8 bases and J dropped 0; count of bases not matched to a gene: 8. The germline CDR1 and CDR2 sequences are LNHDA and SQIVND (reference sequence). The CDR3, as DNA: TGTGCCAGTGCAACCCAACAGGGGGCCTCCTACGAGCAGTACTTC. Translation: CASATQQGASYEQYF.

J is TRBJ2-2 and V is TRBV19; the match to TRBD1 covers 8 bases. J was trimmed by 1 base and V by 7 bases; bases with no gene match: 11. The CDR3 consists of 17 residues. CDR1 and CDR2 (germline): LNHDA, SQIVND (reference sequence). Here the CDR3 reads CASTHPVGTGNTGELFF. Here the CDR3 DNA reads TGTGCCAGTACCCACCCGGTCGGGACAGGGAACACCGGGGAGCTGTTTTTT.

This chain links TRBV7-9 with TRBJ2-5; D remains ambiguous. Per germline, CDR1 SEHNR and CDR2 FQNEAQ (reference sequence). The CDR3 is 12 amino acids. V was trimmed by 5 bases and J by 4 bases, leaving 8 bases between them. The CDR3 sequence is CASSRVVETQYF. CDR3 DNA: TGTGCCAGCAGCCGCGTGGTAGAGACCCAGTACTTC.

The rearrangement uses TRBV6-1 and TRBJ2-2; 7 nucleotides agree with TRBD2. The CDR3 has 15 amino acids. Germline CDR1 is MNHNS and CDR2 is SASEGT. V lost 7 bases, J lost 0 bases, and 5 bases stayed unmatched. The CDR3 loop is CASTSGTANTGELFF. Written as DNA, the CDR3 is TGTGCCAGCACAAGCGGGACGGCGAACACCGGGGAGCTGTTTTTT.

The chain combines TRBV7-2 with TRBJ2-3, with D perhaps TRBD2 (6 bases). This CDR3 has 16 amino acids. CDR1 and CDR2 (germline): SGHTA, FQGNSA. The V end lost 5 bases, the J end lost 2 bases, and 17 bases lay between the germline ends. The CDR3, as DNA: TGTGCCAGCAGCCGGTCCGGGCGGGGACTCACAGATACGCAGTATTTT. Its translation is CASSRSGRGLTDTQYF.